This TCR beta chain was retrieved from a study of blood T cell repertoires in COVID-19. Across the whole study: Samples came from the United States, Italy and Spain, spanning acute and convalescent COVID-19. From T cells, B-cell-depleted T cells, or PBMCs came the material, which was cDNA or gDNA.

This CDR3 has 16 residues. As processed by the authors: Estimation of nucleated cell counts relied on the amplification of reference gene primers. TCRdb keeps only in-frame clones here, not all; method: immunoSEQ multiplex PCR. The V and J calls and clone size were taken over from that table, and D and trimming were inferred from the DNA. The data show 110,000 or so clones, with roughly three quarters seen just once and roughly 7.9% held by the top ten. Sequencing was performed on peripheral blood. This clonotype was sampled from a human donor in a cohort sampled during active COVID-19. V is TRBV21-1 and J is TRBJ2-7; TRBD2 is the table's D call, not checked against the DNA. TRBV21-1 is a pseudogene locus. The CDR3 loop reads CASSKGSQRPAYEQYF. In DNA, the CDR3 is TGTGCCAGCAGCAAAGGGTCACAGCGGCCCGCCTACGAGCAGTACTTC.